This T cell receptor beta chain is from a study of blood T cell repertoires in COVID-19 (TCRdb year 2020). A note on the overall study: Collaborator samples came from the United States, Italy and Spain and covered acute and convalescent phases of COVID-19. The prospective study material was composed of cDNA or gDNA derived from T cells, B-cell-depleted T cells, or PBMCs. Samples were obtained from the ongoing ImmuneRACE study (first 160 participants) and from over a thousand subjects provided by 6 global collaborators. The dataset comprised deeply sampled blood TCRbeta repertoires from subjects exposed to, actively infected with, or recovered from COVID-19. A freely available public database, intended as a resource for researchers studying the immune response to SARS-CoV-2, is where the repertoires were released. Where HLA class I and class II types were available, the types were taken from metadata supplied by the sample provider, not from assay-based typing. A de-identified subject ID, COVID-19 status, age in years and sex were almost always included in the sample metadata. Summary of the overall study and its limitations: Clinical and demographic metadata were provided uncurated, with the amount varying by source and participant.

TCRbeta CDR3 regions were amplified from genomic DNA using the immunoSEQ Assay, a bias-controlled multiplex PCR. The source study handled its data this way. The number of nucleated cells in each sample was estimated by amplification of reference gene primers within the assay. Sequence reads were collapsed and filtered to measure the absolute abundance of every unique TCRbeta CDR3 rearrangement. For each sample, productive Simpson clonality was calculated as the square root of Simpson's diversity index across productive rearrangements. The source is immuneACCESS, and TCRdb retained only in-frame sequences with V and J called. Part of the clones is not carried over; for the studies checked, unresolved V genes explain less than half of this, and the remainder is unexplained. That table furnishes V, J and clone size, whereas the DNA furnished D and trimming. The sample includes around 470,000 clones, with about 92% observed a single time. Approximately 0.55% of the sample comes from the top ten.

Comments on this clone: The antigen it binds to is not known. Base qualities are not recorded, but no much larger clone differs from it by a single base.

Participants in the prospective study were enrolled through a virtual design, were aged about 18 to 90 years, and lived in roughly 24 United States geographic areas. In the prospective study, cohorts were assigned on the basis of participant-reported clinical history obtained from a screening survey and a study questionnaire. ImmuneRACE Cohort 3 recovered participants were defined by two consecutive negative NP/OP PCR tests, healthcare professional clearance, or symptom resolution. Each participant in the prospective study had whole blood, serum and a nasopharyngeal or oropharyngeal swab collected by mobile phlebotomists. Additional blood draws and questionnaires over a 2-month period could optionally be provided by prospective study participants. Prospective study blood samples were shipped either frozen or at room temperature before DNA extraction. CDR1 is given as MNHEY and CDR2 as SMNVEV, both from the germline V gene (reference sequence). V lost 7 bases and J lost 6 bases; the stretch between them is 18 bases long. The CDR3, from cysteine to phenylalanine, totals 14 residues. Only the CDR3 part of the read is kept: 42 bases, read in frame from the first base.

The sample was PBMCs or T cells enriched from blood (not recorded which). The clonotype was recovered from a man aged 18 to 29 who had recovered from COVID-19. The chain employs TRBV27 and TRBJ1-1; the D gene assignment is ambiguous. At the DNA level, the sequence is TGTGCCAGCAAGTATAAATTGGGCAGTCCTGAAGCTTTCTTT. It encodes CASKYKLGSPEAFF.